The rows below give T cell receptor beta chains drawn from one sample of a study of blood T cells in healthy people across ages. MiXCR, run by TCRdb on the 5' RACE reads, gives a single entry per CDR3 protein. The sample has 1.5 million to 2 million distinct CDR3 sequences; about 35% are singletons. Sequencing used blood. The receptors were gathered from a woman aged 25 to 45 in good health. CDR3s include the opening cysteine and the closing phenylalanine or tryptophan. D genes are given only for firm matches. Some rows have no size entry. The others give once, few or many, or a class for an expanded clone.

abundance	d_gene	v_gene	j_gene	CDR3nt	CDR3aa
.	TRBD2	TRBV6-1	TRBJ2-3	TGTGCCAGCAGGAGGCTAGCGGGAGGGGTAGGGACAGATACGCAGTATTTT	CASRRLAGGVGTDTQYF
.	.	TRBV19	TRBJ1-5	TGTGCCAGTAGTATGGGCAGGGGCCAGCCCCAGCATTTT	CASSMGRGQPQHF
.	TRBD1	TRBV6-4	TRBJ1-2	TGTGCCAGCAGTGACGGGACAGGGTTATATGGCTACACCTTC	CASSDGTGLYGYTF
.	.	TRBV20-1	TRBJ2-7	TGCAGTGTCGAAGACGGAGAATCCTACGAGCAGTACTTC	CSVEDGESYEQYF
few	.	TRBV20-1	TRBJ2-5	TGCAGTGCCCCCACGCGGCAGGGGAAGGAGACCCAGTACTTC	CSAPTRQGKETQYF
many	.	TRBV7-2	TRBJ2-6	TGTGCCAGCAGCCCGCGGACAGTCTCTGGGGCCAACGTCCTGACTTTC	CASSPRTVSGANVLTF
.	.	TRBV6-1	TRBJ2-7	TGTGCCAGCAGTGAAGGGGTAGACTACGAGCAGTACTTC	CASSEGVDYEQYF
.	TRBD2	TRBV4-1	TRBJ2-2	TGCGCCAGCAGCCAAGTCTTAACTAGCGGCAGGAAGAGCACCGGGGAGCTGTTTTTT	CASSQVLTSGRKSTGELFF
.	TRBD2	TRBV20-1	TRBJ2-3	TGCAGTGCTAGCCCCCTCTTTTCTAGCGGAAGAACAGATACGCAGTATTTT	CSASPLFSSGRTDTQYF
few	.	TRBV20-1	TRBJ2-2	TGCAGTGCTATTGGCCCCAAGAACACCGGGGAGCTGTTTTTT	CSAIGPKNTGELFF
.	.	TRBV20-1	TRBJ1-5	TGCAGTGCTAGGCCGCCCTTCGGGGCTTCCAAGGTCAATCAGCCCCAGCATTTT	CSARPPFGASKVNQPQHF
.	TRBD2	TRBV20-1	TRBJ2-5	TGCAGTGCTAGACCCCTAGCGGGAGGGGAGGAGACCCAGTACTTC	CSARPLAGGEETQYF
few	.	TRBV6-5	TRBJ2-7	TGTGCCAGCAGTTACTCCGGGAGCCTCTACGAGCAGTACTTC	CASSYSGSLYEQYF
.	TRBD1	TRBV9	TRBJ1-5	TGTGCCAGCAGCGTAGGCGGGACAGGGGAGTTTCCCCAGCATTTT	CASSVGGTGEFPQHF
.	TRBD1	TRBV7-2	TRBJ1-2	TGTGCCAGCAGCTTAGTTGAGGGGGCGGGAGGCTACACCTTC	CASSLVEGAGGYTF
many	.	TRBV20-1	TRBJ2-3	TGCAGTGCTAGAACCGCAGATACGCAGTATTTT	CSARTADTQYF
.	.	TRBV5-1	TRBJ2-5	TGCGCCAGCAGTCGAGAGGGGCTCTCGGAGACCCAGTACTTC	CASSREGLSETQYF
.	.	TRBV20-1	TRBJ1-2	TGCAGTGCTACCGGGTCCTACTATGGCTACACCTTC	CSATGSYYGYTF
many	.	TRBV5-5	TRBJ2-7	TGTGCCAGCAGCCTGGCAAGAACGGATGCCTACGAGCAGTACTTC	CASSLARTDAYEQYF
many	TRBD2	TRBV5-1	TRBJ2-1	TGCGCCAGCAGCGTAGCGGGAGTAGTCTACAATGAGCAGTTCTTC	CASSVAGVVYNEQFF
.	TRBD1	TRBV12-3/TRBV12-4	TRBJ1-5	TGTGCCAGCAGTTTAGCGGCATTTAGACAGGGTAGAGGTCAGCCCCAGCATTTT	CASSLAAFRQGRGQPQHF
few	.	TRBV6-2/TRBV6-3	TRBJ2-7	TGTGCCAGCAGTCCGCGATGGGGGAGGCACTACGAGCAGTACTTC	CASSPRWGRHYEQYF
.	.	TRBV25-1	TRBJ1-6	TGTGCCAGCAGTGCCCGGACAAGGAGCTCCTATAATTCACCCCTCCACTTT	CASSARTRSSYNSPLHF
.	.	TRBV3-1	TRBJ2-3	TGTGCCAGCAACCAATCCCCAGGGGTTACAGATACGCAGTATTTT	CASNQSPGVTDTQYF
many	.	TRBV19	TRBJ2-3	TGTGCCAGCTCACCGTGGAGCGGAACCACAGATACGCAGTATTTT	CASSPWSGTTDTQYF
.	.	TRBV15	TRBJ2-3	TGTGCCACCAGCGGCCGTCCGGGGGCCAGAGGAGATACGCAGTATTTT	CATSGRPGARGDTQYF
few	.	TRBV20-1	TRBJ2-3	TGCAGTGCTAGAATCCCGAGGACAGTTGAAAGCACAGATACGCAGTATTTT	CSARIPRTVESTDTQYF
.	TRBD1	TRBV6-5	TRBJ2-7	TGTGCCAGCACCCTATGGGGACAGGGGGAAACCTACGAGCAGTACTTC	CASTLWGQGETYEQYF
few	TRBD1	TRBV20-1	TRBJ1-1	TGCAGTATTAAACAGGGGGCAAACACTGAAGCTTTCTTT	CSIKQGANTEAFF
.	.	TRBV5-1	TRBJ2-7	TGCGCCAGCAGCTTGGAAACCGGGCCTTCCTACGAGCAGTACTTC	CASSLETGPSYEQYF
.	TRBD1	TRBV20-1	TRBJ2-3	TGCAGTGCTCCTACTCCCCCAACAGGGGGCGCAGATACGCAGTATTTT	CSAPTPPTGGADTQYF
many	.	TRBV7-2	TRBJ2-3	TGTGCCAGCAGCTTCGTACCACAGACCACAGATACGCAGTATTTT	CASSFVPQTTDTQYF
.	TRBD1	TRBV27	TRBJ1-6	TGTGCCAGCAGTTTAACGACAGGGGTTAGCAATTCACCCCTCCACTTT	CASSLTTGVSNSPLHF
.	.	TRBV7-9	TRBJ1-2	TGTGCCAGCAGTCCCCACAGGCTCCACGACTATGGCTACACCTTC	CASSPHRLHDYGYTF
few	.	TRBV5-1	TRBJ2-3	TGCGCCAGCAGCTTGGAGAGAAATCAGGATACGCAGTATTTT	CASSLERNQDTQYF
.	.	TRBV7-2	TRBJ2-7	TGTGCCAGCAGCTCATACGGAGTTGGCGTAACCTACGAGCAGTACTTC	CASSSYGVGVTYEQYF
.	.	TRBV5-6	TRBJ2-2	TGTGCCAGCAGCTCGTCAGGTCGGGTGATCGGGGAGCTGTTTTTT	CASSSSGRVIGELFF
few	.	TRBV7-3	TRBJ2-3	TGTGCCAGCAGCTTAGGCAGGGCCGCCACAGATACGCAGTATTTT	CASSLGRAATDTQYF
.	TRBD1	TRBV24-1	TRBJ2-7	TGTGCCACCAGTGATCAACAGGGGTATTACGAGCAGTACTTC	CATSDQQGYYEQYF
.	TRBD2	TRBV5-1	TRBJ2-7	TGCGCCAGCAGCTTCCGGACTAGCGGCACCTACGAGCAGTACTTC	CASSFRTSGTYEQYF
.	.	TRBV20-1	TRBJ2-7	TGCAGTGCTAGAGATGTGAGGGTGGGGGAGCAGTACTTC	CSARDVRVGEQYF
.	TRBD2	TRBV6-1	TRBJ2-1	TGTGCCAGCAGGGAAGATAGCGGGAGGTTCTCCTACAATGAGCAGTTCTTC	CASREDSGRFSYNEQFF
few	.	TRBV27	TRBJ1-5	TGTGCCAGCAGTCCCTCGACAGCTTATAGCAATCAGCCCCAGCATTTT	CASSPSTAYSNQPQHF
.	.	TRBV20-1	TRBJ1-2	TGCAGTGCCCGGGATATCCAGACAGGAATCAACTATGGCTACACCTTC	CSARDIQTGINYGYTF
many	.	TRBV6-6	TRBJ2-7	TGTGCCAGCAGTTACTCGCCGGGACCCAGCTCCTACGAGCAGTACTTC	CASSYSPGPSSYEQYF
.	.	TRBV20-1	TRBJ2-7	TGCAGTGCTACCCTCGTACCGGGACTCGCATCGCCCTACGAGCAGTACTTC	CSATLVPGLASPYEQYF
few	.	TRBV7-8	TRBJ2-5	TGTGCCAGCAACAAAATCCCCCGGCCAGAGACCCAGTACTTC	CASNKIPRPETQYF
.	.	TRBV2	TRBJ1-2	TGTGCCAGCAGTGCAAACAGGGAATATGGCTACACCTTC	CASSANREYGYTF
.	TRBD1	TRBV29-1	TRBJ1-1	TGCAGCGTTGCGCTCGGGACAGTTAACACTGAAGCTTTCTTT	CSVALGTVNTEAFF
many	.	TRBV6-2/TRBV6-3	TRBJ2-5	TGTGCCAGCAGCCCCGGCGGGTTCCAAGAGACCCAGTACTTC	CASSPGGFQETQYF
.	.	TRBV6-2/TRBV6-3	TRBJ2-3	TGTGCCAGCAGTTACACGGCGCCCCCAGATACGCAGTATTTT	CASSYTAPPDTQYF
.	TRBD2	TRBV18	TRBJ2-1	TGTGCCAGCTCATCCCAAACCTCGGGAGGGGAGCAGTTCTTC	CASSSQTSGGEQFF